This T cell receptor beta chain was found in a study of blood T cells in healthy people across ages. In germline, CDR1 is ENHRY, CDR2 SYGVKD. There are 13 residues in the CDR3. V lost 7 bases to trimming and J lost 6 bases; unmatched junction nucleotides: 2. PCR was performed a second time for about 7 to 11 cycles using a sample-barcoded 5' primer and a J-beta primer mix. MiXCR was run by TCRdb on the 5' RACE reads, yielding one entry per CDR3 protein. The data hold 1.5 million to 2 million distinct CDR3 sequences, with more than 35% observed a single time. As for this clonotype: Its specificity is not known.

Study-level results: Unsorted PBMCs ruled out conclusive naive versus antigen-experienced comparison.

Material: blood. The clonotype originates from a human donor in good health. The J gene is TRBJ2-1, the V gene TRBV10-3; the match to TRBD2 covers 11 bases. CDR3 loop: CAINGLAGNEQFF. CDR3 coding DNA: TGTGCCATCAATGGACTAGCGGGCAATGAGCAGTTCTTC.